Reported below is one T cell receptor (beta chain). No antigen is known for it. Generation of TCR beta cDNA was performed by 5'RACE template switching incorporating UMIs. From the 5' RACE reads, TCRdb lists one entry per CDR3 protein and no DNA. This sample's clone table lists about 460,000 distinct CDR3 sequences. The data are from a study of T cells expressing NK-cell markers. Study-level information: The eight sequenced donors comprised seven who were HCMV-seropositive and one who was seronegative.

The CDR3 spans 16 residues. CDR1 SGHRS and CDR2 YFSETQ come from the germline V gene. Whole-study findings and limits: Evidence did not settle whether expanded NKG2C+ T cell clones targeted HCMV. The dominant NKG2C+ clonotypes represented about 1.0-8% of CD8+ T cells in about six donors.

The rearrangement links TRBV5-1 to TRBJ2-1; the D call from TCRdb, TRBD1, cannot be confirmed without DNA. This TCR came from a woman in her fifties or sixties in good health. Material for sequencing was blood T cells: a sorted CD56 or NKG2C T cell subset, CD4+ or CD8+ T cells, or bulk PBMC T cells (not recorded which). CDR3 sequence reads: CASSQSPGTGDNEQFF.